Reported below is one TCR beta chain. Its target is unknown. Recipient blood drawn about 28 days pretransplant and days 30, 100, 180 after. Data came from immunoSEQ multiplex PCR; TCRdb stores just in-frame clones and leaves some out. This table has about 14,000 clones, around 98% appearing once. Germline lookup yields CDR1 MDHEN and CDR2 SYDVKM. The CDR3 consists of 12 residues. V trimming: 9 bases; J trimming: 4 bases; junction bases outside the gene matches: 5. This sample was included in a study of T cell clonotyping in hematopoietic cell transplantation. General study results and limits: After transplant, recipient diversity fell while pathologically expanded clonotypes grew through day 180. Graft donor and pretransplant recipient Inverse Simpson Index values predicted broader posttransplant TCR diversity. At the given depth, recipient repertoires were over 95% de novo clonotypes.

This sequence joins TRBV28 and TRBJ2-7, with 8 bases identical to TRBD1. The starting material was peripheral blood mononuclear cells, obtained 30 days after allogeneic stem cell transplant. This clonotype was obtained from a female patient aged 50-59 years who had an allogeneic stem cell transplant from an unrelated donor, so T cells may come from the graft donor. Some clones in this sample may be carry-over from other donors' samples. CDR3 DNA: TGTGCCAGTCGGACAGGGAGGTACGAGCAGTACTTC. Its translation: CASRTGRYEQYF.